This T cell receptor beta chain came from a study of blood T cells in healthy people across ages. Study-level points and caveats: Compared with aged donors, long-lived donors showed fewer expanded clones, suggesting selection. With age, beta diversity per million T cells declined roughly linearly, significantly by 40.

On this clonotype: Its antigen is not known.

The second PCR ran about 6 to 12 cycles with a sample-barcoded 5' primer and J-beta primers. MiXCR, run by TCRdb on the 5' RACE reads, gives a single entry per CDR3 protein. The sample lists 1.4 million to 1.5 million distinct CDR3 sequences, around two fifths seen once, with 7.9% in the top ten. Germline CDR1 is SGDLS and CDR2 is YYNGEE. CDR3 length: 14 residues. The chain recombines TRBV9 with TRBJ2-4; 8 bases agree with TRBD2. The closer fit of TRBJ2-7 to the DNA end suggests the J call may be wrong. Sequenced sample: blood. This TCR was sampled from a woman under 30 in good health. The DNA for the CDR3 is TGTGCCAGCGCGGGGGGCGGTTTCGCCTACGAGCAGTACTTC. Protein product: CASAGGGFAYEQYF.